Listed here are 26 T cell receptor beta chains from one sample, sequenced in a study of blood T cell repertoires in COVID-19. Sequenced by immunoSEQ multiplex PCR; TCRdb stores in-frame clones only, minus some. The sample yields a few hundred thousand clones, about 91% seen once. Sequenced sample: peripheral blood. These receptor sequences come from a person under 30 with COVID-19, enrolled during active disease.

This CDR3 is CASRDTLYYGYTF. As DNA, the CDR3 is TGTGCCAGCCGGGACACCTTGTACTATGGCTACACCTTC. This chain connects TRBV19 to TRBJ1-2, with D tentatively TRBD1 (6 bases). Trimming removed 9 bases from V and 3 bases from J, with 14 bases in between. Germline-derived CDR1 and CDR2 are LNHDA and SQIVND (reference sequence). This CDR3 is 13 amino acids long. The complete variable domain, with remaining parts taken from reference TRBV19 and TRBJ1-2, reads DGGITQSPKYLFRKEGQNVTLSCEQNLNHDAMYWYRQDPGQGLRLIYYSQIVNDFQKGDIAEGYSVSREKKESFPLTVTSAQKNPTAFYLCASRDTLYYGYTFGSGTRLTVV.

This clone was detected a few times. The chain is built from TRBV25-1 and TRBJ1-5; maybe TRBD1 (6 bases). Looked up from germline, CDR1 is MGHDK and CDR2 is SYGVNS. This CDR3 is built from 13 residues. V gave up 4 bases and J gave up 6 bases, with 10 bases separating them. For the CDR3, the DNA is TGTGCCAGCAGTGGTACAGGGTCTCAGCCCCAGCATTTT. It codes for CASSGTGSQPQHF.

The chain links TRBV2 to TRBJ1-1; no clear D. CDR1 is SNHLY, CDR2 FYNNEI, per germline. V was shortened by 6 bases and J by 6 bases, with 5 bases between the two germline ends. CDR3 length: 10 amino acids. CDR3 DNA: TGTGCCAGCAGGAGGGCTGAAGCTTTCTTT. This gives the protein CASRRAEAFF. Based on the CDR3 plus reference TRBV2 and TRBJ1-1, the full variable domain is EPEVTQTPSHQVTQMGQEVILRCVPISNHLYFYWYRQILGQKVEFLVSFYNNEISEKSEIFDDQFSVERPDGSNFTLKIRSTKLEDSAMYFCASRRAEAFFGQGTRLTVV.

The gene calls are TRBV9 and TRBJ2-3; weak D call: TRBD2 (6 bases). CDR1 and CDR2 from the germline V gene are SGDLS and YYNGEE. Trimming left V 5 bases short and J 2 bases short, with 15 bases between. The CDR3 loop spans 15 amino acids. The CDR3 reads CASRRRDFNTDTQYF. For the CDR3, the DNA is TGTGCCAGCAGACGCCGGGACTTTAACACAGATACGCAGTATTTT.

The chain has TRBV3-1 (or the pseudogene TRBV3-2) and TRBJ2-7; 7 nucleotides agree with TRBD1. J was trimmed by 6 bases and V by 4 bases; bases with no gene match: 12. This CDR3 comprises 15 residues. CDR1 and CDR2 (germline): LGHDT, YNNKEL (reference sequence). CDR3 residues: CASSLRQGSLAEQYF. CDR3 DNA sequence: TGTGCCAGCAGCCTTCGACAGGGAAGCTTGGCCGAGCAGTACTTC.

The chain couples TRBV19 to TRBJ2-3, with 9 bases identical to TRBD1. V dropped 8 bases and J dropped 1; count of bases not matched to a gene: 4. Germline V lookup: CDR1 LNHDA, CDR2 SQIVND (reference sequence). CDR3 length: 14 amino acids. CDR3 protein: CASSRDRGTDTQYF. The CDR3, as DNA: TGTGCCAGTTCCCGGGACAGGGGCACAGATACGCAGTATTTT.

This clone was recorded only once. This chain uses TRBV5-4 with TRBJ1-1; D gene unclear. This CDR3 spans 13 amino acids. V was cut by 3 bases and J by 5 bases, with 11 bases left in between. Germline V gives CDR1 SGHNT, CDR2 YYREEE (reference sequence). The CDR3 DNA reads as TGTGCCAGCAGCTCACCTCAGAGGACTGAAGCTTTCTTT. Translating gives CASSSPQRTEAFF.

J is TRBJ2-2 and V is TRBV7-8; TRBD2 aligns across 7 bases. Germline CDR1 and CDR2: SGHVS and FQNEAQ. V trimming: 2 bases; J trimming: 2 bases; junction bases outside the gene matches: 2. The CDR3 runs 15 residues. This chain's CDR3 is CASSLRDYNTGELFF. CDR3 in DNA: TGTGCCAGCAGCTTAAGGGACTACAACACCGGGGAGCTGTTTTTT.

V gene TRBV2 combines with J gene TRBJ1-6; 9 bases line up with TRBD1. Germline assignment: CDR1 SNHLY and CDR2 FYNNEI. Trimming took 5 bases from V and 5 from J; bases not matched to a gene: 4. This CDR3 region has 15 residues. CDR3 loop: CASSSQGANNSPLHF. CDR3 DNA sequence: TGTGCCAGCAGTTCACAGGGGGCGAATAATTCACCCCTCCACTTT.

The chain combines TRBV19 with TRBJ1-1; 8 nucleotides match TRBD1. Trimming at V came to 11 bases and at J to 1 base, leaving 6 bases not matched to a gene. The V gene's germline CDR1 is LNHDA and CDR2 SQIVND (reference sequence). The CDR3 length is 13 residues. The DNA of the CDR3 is TGTGCCTCCAAACAGGGGGGGAACACTGAAGCTTTCTTT. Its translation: CASKQGGNTEAFF.

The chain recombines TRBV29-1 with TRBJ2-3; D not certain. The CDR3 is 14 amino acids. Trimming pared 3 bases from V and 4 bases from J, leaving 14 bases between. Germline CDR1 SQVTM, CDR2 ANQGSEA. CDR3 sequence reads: CSVESVVNSDTQYF. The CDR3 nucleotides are TGCAGCGTTGAGTCGGTGGTGAACTCAGATACGCAGTATTTT.

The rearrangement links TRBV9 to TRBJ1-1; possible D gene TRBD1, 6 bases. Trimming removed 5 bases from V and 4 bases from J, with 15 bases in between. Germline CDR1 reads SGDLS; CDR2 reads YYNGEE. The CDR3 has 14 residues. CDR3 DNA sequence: TGTGCCAGCAGAAGGACAGCCTCTGGCACTGAAGCTTTCTTT. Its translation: CASRRTASGTEAFF. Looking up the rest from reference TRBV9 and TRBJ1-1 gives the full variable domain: DSGVTQTPKHLITATGQRVTLRCSPRSGDLSVYWYQQSLDQGLQFLIQYYNGEERAKGNILERFSAQQFPDLHSELNLSSLELGDSALYFCASRRTASGTEAFFGQGTRLTVV.

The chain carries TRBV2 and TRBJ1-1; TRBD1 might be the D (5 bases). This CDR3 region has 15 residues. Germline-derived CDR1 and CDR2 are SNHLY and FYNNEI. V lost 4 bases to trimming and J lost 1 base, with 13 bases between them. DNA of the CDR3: TGTGCCAGCAGTGTTGGCGGGGGAGGGAACACTGAAGCTTTCTTT. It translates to CASSVGGGGNTEAFF.

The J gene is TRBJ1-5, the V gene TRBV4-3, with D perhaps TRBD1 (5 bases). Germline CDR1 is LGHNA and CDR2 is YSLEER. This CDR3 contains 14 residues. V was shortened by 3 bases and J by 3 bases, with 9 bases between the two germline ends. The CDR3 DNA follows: TGCGCCAGCAGCCAGGGGCAGGACAATCAGCCCCAGCATTTT. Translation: CASSQGQDNQPQHF.

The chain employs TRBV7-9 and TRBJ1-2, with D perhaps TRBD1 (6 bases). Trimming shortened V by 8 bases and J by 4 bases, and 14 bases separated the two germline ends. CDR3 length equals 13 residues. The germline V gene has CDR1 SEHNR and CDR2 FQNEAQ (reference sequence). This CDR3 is CASGPRDTYGYTF. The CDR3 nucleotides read TGTGCCAGCGGGCCCCGGGACACCTATGGCTACACCTTC.

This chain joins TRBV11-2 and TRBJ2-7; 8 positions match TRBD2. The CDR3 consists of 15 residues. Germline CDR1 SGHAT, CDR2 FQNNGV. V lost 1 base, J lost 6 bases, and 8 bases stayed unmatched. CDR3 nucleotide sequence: TGTGCCAGCAGCTTAGTCCCAGCGGGAGTTTCCGAGCAGTACTTC. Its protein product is CASSLVPAGVSEQYF.

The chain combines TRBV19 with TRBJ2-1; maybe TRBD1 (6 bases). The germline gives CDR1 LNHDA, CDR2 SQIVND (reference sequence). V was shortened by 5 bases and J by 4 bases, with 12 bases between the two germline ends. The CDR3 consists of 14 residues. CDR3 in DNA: TGTGCCAGTAGTTGGCAGGGGCAATACAATGAGCAGTTCTTC. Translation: CASSWQGQYNEQFF.

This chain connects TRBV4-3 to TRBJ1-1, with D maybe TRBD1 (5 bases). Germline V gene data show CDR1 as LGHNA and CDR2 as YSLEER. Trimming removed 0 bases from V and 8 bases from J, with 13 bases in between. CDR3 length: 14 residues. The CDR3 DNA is TGCGCCAGCAGCCAAGATCTCCCTGGGGGGGAAGCTTTCTTT. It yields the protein CASSQDLPGGEAFF.

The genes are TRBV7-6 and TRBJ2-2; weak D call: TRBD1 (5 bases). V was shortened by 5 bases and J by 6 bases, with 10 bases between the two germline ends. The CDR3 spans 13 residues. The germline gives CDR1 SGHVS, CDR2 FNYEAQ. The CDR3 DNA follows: TGTGCCAGCAGCGCGCCAGGGCCCGGGGAGCTGTTTTTT. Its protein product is CASSAPGPGELFF.

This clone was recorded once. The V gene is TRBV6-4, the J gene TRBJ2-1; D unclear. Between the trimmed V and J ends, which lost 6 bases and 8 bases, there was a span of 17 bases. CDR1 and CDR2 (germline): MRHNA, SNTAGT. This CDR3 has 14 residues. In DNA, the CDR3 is TGTGCCAGCAGCTTAGAACCCAGTGGGCATGAGCAGTTCTTC. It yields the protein CASSLEPSGHEQFF.

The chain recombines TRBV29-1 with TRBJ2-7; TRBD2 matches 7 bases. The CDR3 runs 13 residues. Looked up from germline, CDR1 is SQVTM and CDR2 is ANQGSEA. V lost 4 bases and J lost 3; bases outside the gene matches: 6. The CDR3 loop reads CSVGGSGFYEQYF. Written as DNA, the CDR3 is TGCAGCGTTGGGGGTAGCGGGTTCTACGAGCAGTACTTC.

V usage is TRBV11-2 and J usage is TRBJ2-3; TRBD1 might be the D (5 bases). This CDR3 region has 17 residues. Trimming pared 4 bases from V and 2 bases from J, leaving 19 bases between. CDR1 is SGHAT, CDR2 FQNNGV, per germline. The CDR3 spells CASSSLGPAAITDTQYF. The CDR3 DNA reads TGTGCCAGCAGCTCCCTGGGGCCTGCGGCTATCACAGATACGCAGTATTTT.

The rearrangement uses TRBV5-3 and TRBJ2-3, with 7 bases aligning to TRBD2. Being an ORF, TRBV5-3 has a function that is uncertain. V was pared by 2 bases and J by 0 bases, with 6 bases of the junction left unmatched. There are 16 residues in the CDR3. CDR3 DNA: TGTGCCAGAAGCTTCCCTAGCGGAGCAAGCACAGATACGCAGTATTTT. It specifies CARSFPSGASTDTQYF.

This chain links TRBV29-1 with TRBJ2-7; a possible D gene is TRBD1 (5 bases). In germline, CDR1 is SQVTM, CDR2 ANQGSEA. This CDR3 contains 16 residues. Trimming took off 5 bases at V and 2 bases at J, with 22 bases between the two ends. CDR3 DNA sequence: TGCAGCGTTTTGGCCTCTCTAACAGGCCGAACCTACGAGCAGTACTTC. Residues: CSVLASLTGRTYEQYF.

The CDR3 reads CASSPPVEGGYTF. The CDR3 DNA follows: TGTGCCAGCAGCCCTCCCGTGGAGGGCGGCTACACCTTC. The rearrangement links TRBV7-9 to TRBJ1-2; D ambiguous. CDR1 SEHNR and CDR2 FQNEAQ come from the germline V gene (reference sequence). V was cut by 5 bases and J by 8 bases, with 15 bases left in between. The length of the CDR3 is 13 residues.

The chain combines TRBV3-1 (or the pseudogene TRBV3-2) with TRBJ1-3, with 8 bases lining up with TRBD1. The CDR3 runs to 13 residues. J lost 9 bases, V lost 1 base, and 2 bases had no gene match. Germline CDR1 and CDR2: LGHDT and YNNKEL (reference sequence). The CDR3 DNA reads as TGTGCCAGCAGCCAAGGACAGGGGAGCACCATATATTTT. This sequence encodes CASSQGQGSTIYF.